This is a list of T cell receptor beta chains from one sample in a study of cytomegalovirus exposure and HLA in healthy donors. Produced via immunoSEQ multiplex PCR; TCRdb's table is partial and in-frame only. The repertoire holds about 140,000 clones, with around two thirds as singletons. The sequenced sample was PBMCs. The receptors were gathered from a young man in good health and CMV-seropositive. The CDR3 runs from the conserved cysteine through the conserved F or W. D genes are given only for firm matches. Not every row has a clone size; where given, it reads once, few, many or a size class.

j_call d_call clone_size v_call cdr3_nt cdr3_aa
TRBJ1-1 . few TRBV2 TGTGCCAGCCACAGGGAAGTCACTGAAGCTTTCTTT CASHREVTEAFF
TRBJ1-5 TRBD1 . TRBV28 TGTGCCAGCTGCAGGGGGTTGGGCAATCAGCCCCAGCATTTT CASCRGLGNQPQHF
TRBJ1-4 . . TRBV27 TGTGCCAGCAGGCCCTCGGGGGGAACTAATGAAAAACTGTTTTTT CASRPSGGTNEKLFF
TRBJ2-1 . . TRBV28 TGTGCCAGCAAAATAGCGGCCGAGACTAGGAAAGAGCAGTTCTTC CASKIAAETRKEQFF
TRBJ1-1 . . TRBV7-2 TGTGCCAGCAGCTTCTCAGGGGCGTCGAACACTGAAGCTTTCTTT CASSFSGASNTEAFF
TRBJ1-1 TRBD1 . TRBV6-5 TGTGCCAGCAGTTACTCACTCGACAGGGGTAACACTGAAGCTTTCTTT CASSYSLDRGNTEAFF
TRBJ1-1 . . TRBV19 TGTGCCAGTAGTACACAGGCGAACACTGAAGCTTTCTTT CASSTQANTEAFF
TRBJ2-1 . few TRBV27 TGTGCCAGCAAGTCAGTTTACAATGAGCAGTTCTTC CASKSVYNEQFF
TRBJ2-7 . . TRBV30 TGTGCCTACGCCCCTGGGTCGGGAGCCTCAGACGAGCAGTACTTC CAYAPGSGASDEQYF
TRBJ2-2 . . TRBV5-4 TGTGCCAGCAGCCCCGGGGCTAGCCTAGCGGGGGAGCTGTTTTTT CASSPGASLAGELFF
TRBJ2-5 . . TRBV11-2 TGTGCCAGCAGCTTAATCGGTAGCCGGGGGGAGACCCAGTACTTC CASSLIGSRGETQYF
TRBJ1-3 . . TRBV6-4 TGTGCCAGCAGCCACGGCTCCCTCGGACACTCTGGAAACACCATATATTTT CASSHGSLGHSGNTIYF
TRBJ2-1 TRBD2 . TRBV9 TGTGCCAGCAGCTACGGACTAGCGGGAGGGTATGAGCAGTTCTTC CASSYGLAGGYEQFF
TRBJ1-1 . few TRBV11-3 TGTGCCAGCAGCTCTGCGACGGGGTACTACACTGAAGCTTTCTTT CASSSATGYYTEAFF
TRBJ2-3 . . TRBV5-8 TGTGCCAGCAGCGAGGAGGTGGGTGGCACAGATACGCAGTATTTT CASSEEVGGTDTQYF
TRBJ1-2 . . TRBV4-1 TGCGCCAGCAGCCAGACAGGATACTATGGCTACACCTTC CASSQTGYYGYTF
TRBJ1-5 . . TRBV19 TGTGCCAGTAGCCCCGGGTACAATCAGCCCCAGCATTTT CASSPGYNQPQHF
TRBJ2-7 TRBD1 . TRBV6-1 TGTGCCAGCAGTGACCCCCCGGGACAGGGGCTCCACGAGCAGTACTTC CASSDPPGQGLHEQYF
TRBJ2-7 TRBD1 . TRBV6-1 TGTGCCAGCAGTCCTGACTCGAAGGGGGCCGCGGGGTACTTC CASSPDSKGAAGYF
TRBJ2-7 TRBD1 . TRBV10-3 TGTGCCATCAGTGAAACCGGGACAGGGGGTATGGAGCAGTACTTC CAISETGTGGMEQYF
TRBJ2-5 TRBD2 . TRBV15 TGTGCCACCAGCAGAACTCAGAGACTAGCGGCCAACCCGGAGACCCAGTACTTC CATSRTQRLAANPETQYF
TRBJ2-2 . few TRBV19 TGTGCCAGTAGTTCCCACGGAGGGGCGAACACCGGGGAGCTGTTTTTT CASSSHGGANTGELFF
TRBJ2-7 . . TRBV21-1 TGTGCCAGCACCCTAACCAGACAGCCCGGCGAGCAGTACTTC CASTLTRQPGEQYF
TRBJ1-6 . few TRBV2 TGTGCCAGCAGTGTGTCGGGGATATCGGTATCACCCCTCCACTTT CASSVSGISVSPLHF
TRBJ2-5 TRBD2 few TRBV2 TGTGCCAGCAGGGGACTAGCGGGAAGAGAGACCCAGTACTTC CASRGLAGRETQYF
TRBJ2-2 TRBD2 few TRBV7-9 TGTGCCAGCAGCTTCCCGGGACTAGCGATTACCGGGGAGCTGTTTTTT CASSFPGLAITGELFF
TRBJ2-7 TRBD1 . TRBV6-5 TGTGCCAGCAGTTATGACAGGGGGGCCCACGAGCAGTACTTC CASSYDRGAHEQYF
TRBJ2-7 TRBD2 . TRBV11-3 TGTGCCAGCAGCTTAAGGGCTAGCGGGATTCACTACGAGCAGTACTTC CASSLRASGIHYEQYF
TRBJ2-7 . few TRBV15 TGTGCCACCAGCAGAGATACCTACGAGCAGTACTTC CATSRDTYEQYF
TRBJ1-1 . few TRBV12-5 TGTGCTAGGGGGGGGAAAAACAGGGAAGAAGCTTTCTTT CARGGKNREEAFF
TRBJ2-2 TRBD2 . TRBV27 TGTGCCAGCAGTGCGGGGGACACCGGGGAGCTGTTTTTT CASSAGDTGELFF
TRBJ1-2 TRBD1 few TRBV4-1 TGCGCCAGCAGCCAAACGGGGTTAGGGACAGGGCTTGGCGGCTACACCTTC CASSQTGLGTGLGGYTF
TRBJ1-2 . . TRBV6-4 TGTGCCAGCACCCCCGAGGCAGATTCCTTCTATGGCTACACCTTC CASTPEADSFYGYTF
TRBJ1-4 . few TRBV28 TGTGCCAGCAGCTCGTCGGATGGGGCTCGTAATGAAAAACTGTTTTTT CASSSSDGARNEKLFF
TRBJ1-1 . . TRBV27 TGTGCCAGCAGTTTATTACAGGGTGAAGCTTTCTTT CASSLLQGEAFF
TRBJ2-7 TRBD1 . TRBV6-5 TGTGCCAGCAGCACTAAAGGACAGGGATACGAGCAGTACTTC CASSTKGQGYEQYF
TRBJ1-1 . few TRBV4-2 TGTGCCAGCAGCCAACCTGTGACAGGTGGGAACACTGAAGCTTTCTTT CASSQPVTGGNTEAFF
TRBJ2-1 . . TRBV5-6 TGTGCCAGCAGCCGGGACCTAGCGCCGACCTACAATGAGCAGTTCTTC CASSRDLAPTYNEQFF
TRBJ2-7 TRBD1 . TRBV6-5 TGTGCCAGCAGAATCGGACAGGGGGGCTACGAGCAGTACTTC CASRIGQGGYEQYF
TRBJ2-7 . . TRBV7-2 TGTGCCAGCACCGAGGATAGCGGAGACTCCTACGAGCAGTACTTC CASTEDSGDSYEQYF
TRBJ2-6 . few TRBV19 TGTGCCAGTAGTATGCAGGGTAGCCCGTCTGGGGCCAACGTCCTGACTTTC CASSMQGSPSGANVLTF
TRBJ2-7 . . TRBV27 TGTGCCAGCAGTTCCGGGGCCTACGAGCAGTACTTC CASSSGAYEQYF
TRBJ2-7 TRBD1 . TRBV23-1 TGCGCCCGTCCCCGGGACAGGGACTACGAGCAGTACTTC CARPRDRDYEQYF
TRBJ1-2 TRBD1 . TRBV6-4 TGTGCCAGCAGTCCGGGACAGCAGTCCTATGGCTACACCTTC CASSPGQQSYGYTF
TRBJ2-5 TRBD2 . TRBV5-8 TGTGCCAGCAGCTTGACTAGCGGGAGTGAGACCCAGTACTTC CASSLTSGSETQYF
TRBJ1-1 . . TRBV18 TGTGCCAGCTCACCAGGGGATACGGGATCTGAAGCTTTCTTT CASSPGDTGSEAFF
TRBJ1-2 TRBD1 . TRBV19 TGTGCCAGTAGTATAGCAGGACAGGGATTATACTATGGCTACACCTTC CASSIAGQGLYYGYTF
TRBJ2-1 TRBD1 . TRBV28 TGTGCCACCAGGACAGGGGAGAATGAGCAGTTCTTC CATRTGENEQFF
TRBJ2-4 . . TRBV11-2 TGTGCCAGCAGCTTAGGCAGTCAGGAGTACTTC CASSLGSQEYF
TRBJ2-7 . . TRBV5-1 TGCGCCAGCAGATGGACACCTTCCTACGAGCAGTACTTC CASRWTPSYEQYF
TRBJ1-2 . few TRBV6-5 TGTGCCAGCAGTTACTCTGGTGGGGGGTACTATGGCTACACCTTC CASSYSGGGYYGYTF
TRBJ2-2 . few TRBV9 TGTGCCAGCAGCGCCCGGGGAGGCGGGGAGCTGTTTTTT CASSARGGGELFF
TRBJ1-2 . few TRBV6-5 TGTGCCAGCAGCGCCCCGATACTTGGCTACACCTTC CASSAPILGYTF
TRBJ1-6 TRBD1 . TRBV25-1 TGTGCCAGCAGTGAAGCAGGGGGCATAAATTCACCCCTCCACTTT CASSEAGGINSPLHF
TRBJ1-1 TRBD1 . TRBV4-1 TGCGCCAGCAGCCAAGATGATGGCAGGGGGTCCGCGTGGAGGAACACTGAAGCTTTCTTT CASSQDDGRGSAWRNTEAFF
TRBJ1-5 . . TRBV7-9 TGTGCCAGCAGCTTAGTTTTTAAAGGGGCAGAACAGCCCCAGCATTTT CASSLVFKGAEQPQHF
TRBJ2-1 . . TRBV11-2 TGTGCCAGCAGCTTAGAACCCGGTTCCTACAATGAGCAGTTCTTC CASSLEPGSYNEQFF